The 28 T cell receptor beta chains reported below all come from one sample, sequenced in a study of blood T cell repertoires in COVID-19. Profiled with immunoSEQ multiplex PCR; TCRdb holds only in-frame clones, not every one. Among approximately 470,000 clones listed, about 85% were seen once. Sequencing was done on a sample of PBMCs or T cells enriched from blood (not recorded which). The receptors derive from a woman between 18 and 30 years old who had recovered from COVID-19.

V gene TRBV7-8 combines with J gene TRBJ1-5, with D possibly being TRBD1 (5 bases). Trimming cost V 7 bases and J 5 bases, with 18 bases left between them. The germline V gene has CDR1 SGHVS and CDR2 FQNEAQ. This CDR3 region has 15 residues. The CDR3 protein is CASTSGGRRDQPQHF. Written as DNA, the CDR3 is TGTGCCAGCACCTCTGGGGGGAGAAGGGATCAGCCCCAGCATTTT.

The chain employs TRBV7-8 and TRBJ1-2, with a possible D match to TRBD1 (5 bases). Germline lookup yields CDR1 SGHVS and CDR2 FQNEAQ. This CDR3 comprises 15 residues. V was pared by 5 bases and J by 4 bases, with 17 bases between. The CDR3 region has the DNA TGTGCCAGCAGCCCAACGGGGGGACTTTCCTATGGCTACACCTTC. Translation: CASSPTGGLSYGYTF.

This rearrangement joins TRBV5-5 to TRBJ1-4, with 7 positions matching TRBD1. V was clipped by 7 bases and J by 5 bases; unmatched bases: 5. The CDR3 has 13 residues. Looked up from germline, CDR1 is SGHKS and CDR2 is YYEKEE (reference sequence). In DNA, the CDR3 is TGTGCCAGCGGCGACAGGGCCAATGAAAAACTGTTTTTT. It translates to CASGDRANEKLFF.

This clone was observed once. The CDR3 coding sequence is TGTGCCTGGAGTTGGGGACAGGGGCACACTGAAGCTTTCTTT. It codes for CAWSWGQGHTEAFF. V usage is TRBV30 and J usage is TRBJ1-1; 10 nucleotides line up with TRBD1. The junction had 3 bases not matched to a gene; V was cut back by 2 bases and J by 3 bases. Germline V lookup: CDR1 GTSNPN, CDR2 SVGIG (reference sequence). The CDR3 has 14 amino acids.

The chain couples TRBV5-1 to TRBJ2-3; D is possibly TRBD1 (6 bases). V was clipped by 4 bases and J by 1 base, with 13 bases between them. The CDR3 has 15 amino acids. Per the germline V gene, CDR1 is SGHRS and CDR2 is YFSETQ. CDR3 loop: CASSNQGMGTDTQYF. DNA of the CDR3: TGCGCCAGCAGCAACCAGGGGATGGGCACAGATACGCAGTATTTT. The variable domain in full, with the rest retrieved from reference TRBV5-1 and TRBJ2-3, is KAGVTQTPRYLIKTRGQQVTLSCSPISGHRSVSWYQQTPGQGLQFLFEYFSETQRNKGNFPGRFSGRQFSNSRSEMNVSTLELGDSALYLCASSNQGMGTDTQYFGPGTRLTVL.

The DNA for the CDR3 is TGTGCCAGCAGCTTAGGACAGGAACCCCTCCACTTT. It translates to CASSLGQEPLHF. This chain uses TRBV7-9 with TRBJ1-6; possibly TRBD1 for D (6 bases). V shed 1 base and J shed 12 bases, with 7 bases lying between them. The CDR3 runs 12 residues. CDR1 is SEHNR and CDR2 is FQNEAQ in the germline V gene (reference sequence). Looking up the rest from reference TRBV7-9 and TRBJ1-6 gives the full variable domain: DTGVSQNPRHKITKRGQNVTFRCDPISEHNRLYWYRQTLGQGPEFLTYFQNEAQLEKSRLLSDRFSAERPKGSFSTLEIQRTEQGDSAMYLCASSLGQEPLHFGNGTRLTVT.

This chain connects TRBV5-1 to TRBJ1-2; TRBD1 aligns across 8 bases. The CDR3 is 14 amino acids. Germline V lookup: CDR1 SGHRS, CDR2 YFSETQ. Losses at the gene ends were 2 bases for V and 6 bases for J; bases not matched to a gene: 6. CDR3 bases: TGCGCCAGCAGCTTAGGACAGGGAGCGAATGGCTACACCTTC. It is translated as CASSLGQGANGYTF. The whole variable domain, filled in from reference TRBV5-1 and TRBJ1-2, reads KAGVTQTPRYLIKTRGQQVTLSCSPISGHRSVSWYQQTPGQGLQFLFEYFSETQRNKGNFPGRFSGRQFSNSRSEMNVSTLELGDSALYLCASSLGQGANGYTFGSGTRLTVV.

This chain connects TRBV5-6 to TRBJ1-1, with no clear D. This CDR3 contains 15 residues. Trimming stripped 1 base from V and 5 bases from J, with 15 bases between. Germline CDR1 reads SGHDT; CDR2 reads YYEEEE. For the CDR3, the DNA is TGTGCCAGCAGCTTGTACGGGAAATTGGAGACTGAAGCTTTCTTT. The encoded protein is CASSLYGKLETEAFF.

The chain links TRBV4-1 to TRBJ2-3; D possibly corresponds to TRBD2 (6 bases). Germline assignment: CDR1 MGHRA and CDR2 YSYEKL. Trimming pared 4 bases from V and 3 bases from J, leaving 11 bases between. The CDR3 spans 14 residues. The chain's CDR3 is CASSPDYTTDTQYF. CDR3 in DNA: TGCGCCAGCAGCCCGGACTACACTACAGATACGCAGTATTTT.

The chain employs TRBV27 and TRBJ2-1; 7 positions agree with TRBD2. This CDR3 region has 15 residues. The germline gives CDR1 MNHEY, CDR2 SMNVEV (reference sequence). Unmatched junction bases numbered 12, after V lost 6 bases and J lost 7 bases. CDR3 DNA sequence: TGTGCCAGCAGATCAACAGCGGGGAGCATTAATGAGCAGTTCTTC. This gives the protein CASRSTAGSINEQFF.

As concerns this clone: The germline gene is not matched at one end of the junction; a read error may be the cause. The chain couples TRBV4-1 to TRBJ1-2; the D is unclear. Germline V gene lookup returns CDR1 MGHRA and CDR2 YSYEKL. The CDR3 runs to 12 residues. CDR3 sequence: CASSPGVAALRF. DNA for the CDR3: TGCGCCAGCAGCCCCGGCGTAGCAGCGCTCCGGTTC.

This chain joins TRBV18 and TRBJ2-1, with D possibly being TRBD2 (6 bases). The V end lost 1 base, the J end lost 0 bases, and 16 bases lay between the germline ends. Germline CDR1 is KGHSH and CDR2 is LQKENI. CDR3 size: 18 residues. The CDR3, as DNA: TGTGCCAGCTCACCACAACTTCGAGGCGGGGACTCCTACAATGAGCAGTTCTTC. It yields the protein CASSPQLRGGDSYNEQFF.

This rearrangement joins TRBV5-6 to TRBJ2-5, with D maybe TRBD1 (6 bases). Trimming cost V 4 bases and J 4 bases, with 20 bases left between them. The germline V gene has CDR1 SGHDT and CDR2 YYEEEE. CDR3 length: 16 residues. The DNA for the CDR3 is TGTGCCAGCAGCCCCAGGGGCCGTCCCGAGGGAGAGACCCAGTACTTC. Translation: CASSPRGRPEGETQYF.

This clone was observed a single time. This chain joins TRBV5-4 and TRBJ2-2; 10 positions agree with TRBD1. Germline CDR1 and CDR2: SGHNT and YYREEE (reference sequence). The V gene end was trimmed by 3 bases and the J gene end by 8 bases; junction bases not matched to a gene: 7. The CDR3 loop spans 15 amino acids. Here the CDR3 reads CASSWDRGKGGELFF. The CDR3 DNA reads as TGTGCCAGCAGCTGGGACAGGGGTAAAGGGGGGGAGCTGTTTTTT.

This chain links TRBV4-1 with TRBJ1-1, with a weak D call TRBD1 (5 bases). The CDR3 consists of 17 residues. V was cut by 1 base and J by 6 bases, with 21 bases left in between. Germline loops: CDR1 MGHRA, CDR2 YSYEKL. The CDR3 here is CASSQVDMGLISAEAFF. The CDR3 DNA sequence: TGCGCCAGCAGCCAAGTTGACATGGGACTCATTTCGGCTGAAGCTTTCTTT.

CDR3 in amino acids: CASSLESLWGTGGHGYTF. The CDR3 nucleotides read TGTGCCAGCAGCTTAGAGTCGCTTTGGGGGACAGGGGGCCATGGCTACACCTTC. V gene TRBV11-2 combines with J gene TRBJ1-2; 12 nucleotides agree with TRBD1. Trimming at V came to 0 bases and at J to 6 bases, leaving 11 bases not matched to a gene. The germline CDR1 and CDR2 sequences are SGHAT and FQNNGV. This CDR3 region has 18 residues.

This chain connects TRBV5-6 to TRBJ2-5; TRBD1 might be the D (6 bases). The CDR3 extends over 14 amino acids. In germline, CDR1 is SGHDT, CDR2 YYEEEE. V was cut by 4 bases and J by 2 bases, with 12 bases left in between. CDR3: CASSQDRLQETQYF. CDR3 nucleotide sequence: TGTGCCAGCAGCCAAGACAGGCTTCAAGAGACCCAGTACTTC.

This clone has only one observation. One end of the junction does not line up with germline, which may come from a read error. The chain is built from TRBV5-5 and TRBJ2-2; D might be TRBD2 (6 bases). Germline lookup yields CDR1 SGHKS and CDR2 YYEKEE (reference sequence). CDR3 length: 12 residues. Here the CDR3 reads CASSLTGGTAVF. CDR3 sequence (DNA): TGTGCCAGCAGCCTAACCGGGGGAACTGCCGTTTTT.

The V gene is TRBV2, the J gene TRBJ2-2; D may be TRBD1 (6 bases). Trimming pared 4 bases from V and 5 bases from J, leaving 8 bases between. Germline-derived CDR1 and CDR2 are SNHLY and FYNNEI. This CDR3 has 13 amino acids. The CDR3 region has the DNA TGTGCCAGCAGTGGACAGGAGACCGGGGAGCTGTTTTTT. The encoded protein is CASSGQETGELFF.

The table lists this clone with a count of one. The J gene is TRBJ2-1, the V gene TRBV7-6; TRBD2 matches at 10 bases. The ends lost 6 bases at V and 13 bases at J; junction bases unmatched: 12. Looked up from germline, CDR1 is SGHVS and CDR2 is FNYEAQ. The CDR3 runs 14 residues. CDR3 bases: TGTGCCAGCAGTATAGATCTAGCGGGGGTTGGTCAGTTCTTC. Protein: CASSIDLAGVGQFF.

The chain combines TRBV5-1 with TRBJ1-2; 9 nucleotides agree with TRBD1. V shed 4 bases and J 7 bases; nucleotides not matched to a gene: 8. The CDR3 is made up of 14 amino acids. Per germline, CDR1 SGHRS and CDR2 YFSETQ. CDR3 DNA sequence: TGCGCCAGCAGCAATCCACAGGGGGCGCGTGGCTACACCTTC. This gives the protein CASSNPQGARGYTF. Based on the CDR3 plus reference TRBV5-1 and TRBJ1-2, the full variable domain is KAGVTQTPRYLIKTRGQQVTLSCSPISGHRSVSWYQQTPGQGLQFLFEYFSETQRNKGNFPGRFSGRQFSNSRSEMNVSTLELGDSALYLCASSNPQGARGYTFGSGTRLTVV.

The chain carries TRBV6-5 and TRBJ2-1, with D possibly being TRBD1 (6 bases). V dropped 6 bases and J dropped 0 bases, with 9 bases sitting between them. The V gene's germline CDR1 is MNHEY and CDR2 SVGAGI. CDR3 length: 14 residues. Here the CDR3 reads CASSKGGSYNEQFF. The CDR3 DNA reads as TGTGCCAGCAGCAAAGGGGGCTCCTACAATGAGCAGTTCTTC.

The chain has TRBV20-1 and TRBJ2-5; 7 bases are shared with TRBD1. The CDR3 covers 15 residues. Germline CDR1 reads DFQATT; CDR2 reads SNEGSKA (reference sequence). V shed 3 bases, J shed 3 bases, and the junction held 10 bases outside the gene matches. The DNA for the CDR3 is TGCAGTGCTAGTAGGGCCGGGACAGTAAAAGAGACCCAGTACTTC. Encoded protein: CSASRAGTVKETQYF.

The chain uses TRBV5-6 and TRBJ2-3, with 11 bases lining up with TRBD1. Germline CDR1 and CDR2: SGHDT and YYEEEE. This CDR3 has 16 amino acids. Losses at the gene ends were 2 bases for V and 4 bases for J; bases not matched to a gene: 6. In DNA, the CDR3 is TGTGCCAGCAGCTTCTTCCGGGACAGGGGGGCAGATACGCAGTATTTT. This codes for CASSFFRDRGADTQYF.

The V and J genes are TRBV28 and TRBJ1-5, with D possibly TRBD1 on 6 matching bases. Germline V lookup: CDR1 MDHEN, CDR2 SYDVKM. Trimming took off 6 bases at V and 4 bases at J, with 19 bases between the two ends. The CDR3 totals 16 residues. This CDR3 reads CASRKISPGQNQPQHF. The CDR3 DNA reads as TGTGCCAGCAGAAAGATCTCTCCGGGACAAAATCAGCCCCAGCATTTT.

This chain joins TRBV7-9 and TRBJ1-1; no definite D call. This CDR3 region has 13 residues. Germline V gene data show CDR1 as SEHNR and CDR2 as FQNEAQ (reference sequence). Trimming pared 11 bases from V and 3 bases from J, leaving 16 bases between. The CDR3 DNA reads as TGTGCCGCTGGGGAGGGTTCGGACACTGAAGCTTTCTTT. Amino acids: CAAGEGSDTEAFF.

With respect to this clone: Within the sample, other DNA sequences also encode this same CDR3. The chain carries TRBV28 and TRBJ1-5; the D gene is possibly TRBD1 (6 bases). Germline-derived CDR1 and CDR2 are MDHEN and SYDVKM. The V end lost 3 bases, the J end lost 0 bases, and 9 bases lay between the germline ends. The CDR3 totals 15 residues. The CDR3: CASSLAGDSNQPQHF. The CDR3 DNA reads TGTGCCAGCAGTTTGGCAGGGGATAGCAATCAGCCCCAGCATTTT. The variable domain in full, completed from reference TRBV28 and TRBJ1-5, reads DVKVTQSSRYLVKRTGEKVFLECVQDMDHENMFWYRQDPGLGLRLIYFSYDVKMKEKGDIPEGYSVSREKKERFSLILESASTNQTSMYLCASSLAGDSNQPQHFGDGTRLSIL.

J is TRBJ1-5 and V is TRBV4-1; D is perhaps TRBD1 (5 bases). The CDR3 is made up of 17 amino acids. CDR1 is MGHRA, CDR2 YSYEKL, per germline. V was shortened by 0 bases and J by 7 bases, with 19 bases between the two germline ends. The CDR3 nucleotides are TGCGCCAGCAGCCAAGATGCGGGGGGGTCATTCGGGCAGCCCCAGCATTTT. Translating it yields CASSQDAGGSFGQPQHF.